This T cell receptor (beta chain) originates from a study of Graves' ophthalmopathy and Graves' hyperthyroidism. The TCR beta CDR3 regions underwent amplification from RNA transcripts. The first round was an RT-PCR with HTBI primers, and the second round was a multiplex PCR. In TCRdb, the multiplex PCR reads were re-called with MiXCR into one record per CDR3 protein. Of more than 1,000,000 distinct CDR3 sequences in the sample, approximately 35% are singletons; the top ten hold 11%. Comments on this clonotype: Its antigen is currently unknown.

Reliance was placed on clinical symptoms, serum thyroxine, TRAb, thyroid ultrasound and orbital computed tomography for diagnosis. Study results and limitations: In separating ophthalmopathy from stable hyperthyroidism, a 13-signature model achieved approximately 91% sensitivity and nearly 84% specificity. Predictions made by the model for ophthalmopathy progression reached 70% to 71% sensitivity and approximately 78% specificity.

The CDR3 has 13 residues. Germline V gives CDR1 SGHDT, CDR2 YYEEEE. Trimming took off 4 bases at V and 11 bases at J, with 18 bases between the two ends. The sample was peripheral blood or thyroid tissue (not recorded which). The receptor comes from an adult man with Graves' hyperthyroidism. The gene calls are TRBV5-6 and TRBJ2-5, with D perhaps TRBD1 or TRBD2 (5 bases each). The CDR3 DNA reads TGTGCCAGCAGCACCCCCGGGATAGGGGAGCAGTACTTC. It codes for CASSTPGIGEQYF.